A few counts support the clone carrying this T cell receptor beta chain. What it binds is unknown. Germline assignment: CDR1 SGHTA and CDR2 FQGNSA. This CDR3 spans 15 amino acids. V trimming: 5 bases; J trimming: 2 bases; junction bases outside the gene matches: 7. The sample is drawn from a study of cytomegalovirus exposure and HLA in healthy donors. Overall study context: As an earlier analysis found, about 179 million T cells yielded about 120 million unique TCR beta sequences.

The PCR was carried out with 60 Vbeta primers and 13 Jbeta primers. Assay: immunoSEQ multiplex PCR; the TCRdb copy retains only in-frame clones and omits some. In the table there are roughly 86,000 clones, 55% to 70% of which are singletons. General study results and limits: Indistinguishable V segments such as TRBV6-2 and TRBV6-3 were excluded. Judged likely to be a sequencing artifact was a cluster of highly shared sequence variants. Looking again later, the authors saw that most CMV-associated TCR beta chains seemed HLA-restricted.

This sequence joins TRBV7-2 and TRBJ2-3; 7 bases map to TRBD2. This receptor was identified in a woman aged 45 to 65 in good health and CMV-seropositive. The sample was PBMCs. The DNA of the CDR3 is TGTGCCAGCAGCGCCTGGGACTACCTCACAGATACGCAGTATTTT. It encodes CASSAWDYLTDTQYF.